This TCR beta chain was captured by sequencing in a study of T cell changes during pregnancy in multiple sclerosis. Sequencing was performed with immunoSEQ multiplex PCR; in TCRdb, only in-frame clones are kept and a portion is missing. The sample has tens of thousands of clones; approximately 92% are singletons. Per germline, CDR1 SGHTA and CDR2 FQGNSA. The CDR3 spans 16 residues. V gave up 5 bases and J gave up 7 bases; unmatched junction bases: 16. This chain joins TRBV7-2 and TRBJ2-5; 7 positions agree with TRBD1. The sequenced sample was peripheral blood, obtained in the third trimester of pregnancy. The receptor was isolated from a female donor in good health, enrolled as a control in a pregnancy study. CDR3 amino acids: CASSPEQGVSARTQYF. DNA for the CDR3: TGTGCCAGCAGCCCAGAGCAGGGGGTTAGTGCCAGGACCCAGTACTTC.